A single sample is the source of the 13 T cell receptor beta chains below, sequenced in a study of radiation and T cells in renal cell carcinoma. Time point: baseline pretreatment blood. Treatment denoted: 15 Gy SBRT to primary tumor, nephrectomy 4 weeks later. Assay used: immunoSEQ multiplex PCR; TCRdb lists only in-frame clones, some missing. Of some 140,000 clones listed, more than 70% are singletons. The sequences come from blood, collected from a patient whose treatment included radiotherapy and nephrectomy. These receptors originate from a woman aged 45-65 years with renal cell carcinoma.

The J gene is TRBJ2-4, the V gene TRBV21-1; the listed D gene, TRBD2, was not tested against the DNA. TRBV21-1 represents a pseudogene. This CDR3 has 18 amino acids. The CDR3 DNA is TGTGCCAGCAGCAAAGTTAGCCGACTAGGTTCCCCAGAAAACATTCAGTACTTC. This sequence encodes CASSKVSRLGSPENIQYF.

The chain employs TRBV5-5 and TRBJ2-3; TRBD2 matches at 13 bases. Per germline, CDR1 SGHKS and CDR2 YYEKEE (reference sequence). Losses at the gene ends were 1 base for V and 5 bases for J; bases not matched to a gene: 1. The CDR3 spans 15 residues. Here the CDR3 DNA reads TGTGCCAGCAGCTTGCGGACTAGCGGGGGAGATACGCAGTATTTT. Residues: CASSLRTSGGDTQYF.

J is TRBJ2-7 and V is TRBV5-4; D not resolved. Germline V gene sequence: CDR1 SGHNT, CDR2 YYREEE (reference sequence). The CDR3 length is 13 residues. V shed 1 base and J shed 4 bases, with 9 bases lying between them. CDR3 sequence (DNA): TGTGCCAGCAGCTTGCCGGGTATATACGAGCAGTACTTC. As protein: CASSLPGIYEQYF.

This clone came up once. CDR3 bases: TGTGCCAGCAGTTTGGGTATACCGGGACTGGGATACGAGCAGTACTTC. It is translated as CASSLGIPGLGYEQYF. The chain joins TRBV13 to TRBJ2-7; D might be TRBD2 (6 bases). CDR3 length: 16 amino acids. V dropped 6 bases and J dropped 4 bases, with 22 bases sitting between them. Germline V gives CDR1 PRHDT, CDR2 FYEKMQ (reference sequence). Based on the CDR3 plus reference TRBV13 and TRBJ2-7, the full variable domain is AAGVIQSPRHLIKEKRETATLKCYPIPRHDTVYWYQQGPGQDPQFLISFYEKMQSDKGSIPDRFSAQQFSDYHSELNMSSLELGDSALYFCASSLGIPGLGYEQYFGPGTRLTVT.

This clone came up a few times. The J gene is TRBJ1-1, the V gene TRBV29-1; D is undetermined. Between the trimmed V and J ends, which lost 4 bases and 0 bases, there was a span of 3 bases. This CDR3 is built from 11 residues. Germline CDR1 SQVTM, CDR2 ANQGSEA. The CDR3 nucleotides are TGCAGCGTTGTGTTGAACACTGAAGCTTTCTTT. Translation: CSVVLNTEAFF.

The J gene is TRBJ1-1, the V gene TRBV9, with a weak D call TRBD1 (6 bases). Germline lookup yields CDR1 SGDLS and CDR2 YYNGEE. The CDR3 has 16 amino acids. V lost 1 base to trimming and J lost 1 base, with 14 bases between them. The CDR3 region has the DNA TGTGCCAGCAGCGTACAGGCAGGGGTAGGGAACACTGAAGCTTTCTTT. This gives the protein CASSVQAGVGNTEAFF.

The chain uses TRBV18 and TRBJ1-2; perhaps TRBD1 as D (5 bases). V gave up 3 bases and J gave up 3 bases, with 8 bases separating them. The CDR3 contains 13 residues. Germline V CDR1 and CDR2: KGHSH, LQKENI. Written as DNA, the CDR3 is TGTGCCAGCTCACCCAGGGAAGACTATGGCTACACCTTC. Translating gives CASSPREDYGYTF.

The V call is TRBV5-1, the J call TRBJ2-1, with D possibly being TRBD1 or TRBD2 (6 bases each). Per the germline V gene, CDR1 is SGHRS and CDR2 is YFSETQ. The CDR3 is 19 amino acids. The V end was cut by 0 bases, the J end by 1 base, with 20 bases between. CDR3 in DNA: TGCGCCAGCAGCTTGGGTGGGGGGCCAAGCACCTTATCCTACAATGAGCAGTTCTTC. Translation gives CASSLGGGPSTLSYNEQFF.

Only one count was recorded for this clone. The chain combines TRBV6-4 with TRBJ2-3, with 12 bases aligning to TRBD2. This CDR3 has 16 amino acids. The junction had 3 bases not matched to a gene; V was cut back by 5 bases and J by 0 bases. CDR1 and CDR2 (germline): MRHNA, SNTAGT. Here the CDR3 DNA reads TGTGCCAGCAGTTTGACTAGCGGGGGAAGCACAGATACGCAGTATTTT. It yields the protein CASSLTSGGSTDTQYF.

J is TRBJ1-3 and V is TRBV7-2; D unclear. CDR1 is SGHTA and CDR2 is FQGNSA in the germline V gene. Trimming removed 5 bases at V and 8 bases at J, with 13 bases between. The CDR3 totals 13 residues. The CDR3: CASSVRRLDTIYF. The CDR3 coding sequence is TGTGCCAGCAGCGTCAGAAGGCTGGACACCATATATTTT.

The chain joins TRBV6-1 to TRBJ2-2; D is ambiguous. The germline gives CDR1 MNHNS, CDR2 SASEGT. The CDR3 runs 8 residues. The ends were cut back, 1 base at V and 17 bases at J, with 2 bases in the middle. The CDR3 coding sequence is TGTGCCAGCAGTGAAGATTTTTTT. Translation: CASSEDFF.

V gene TRBV7-2 combines with J gene TRBJ1-2; unclear D gene. This CDR3 is built from 13 residues. V was pared by 4 bases and J by 4 bases, with 10 bases between. Germline CDR1 reads SGHTA; CDR2 reads FQGNSA. CDR3 protein: CASSSQGRYGYTF. The DNA for the CDR3 is TGTGCCAGCAGCTCCCAAGGGCGCTATGGCTACACCTTC.

This chain uses TRBV10-3 with TRBJ1-6; TRBD1 matches at 9 bases. CDR3 size: 13 residues. From germline, CDR1 is ENHRY and CDR2 SYGVKD. Unmatched junction bases numbered 4, after V lost 7 bases and J lost 9 bases. Here the CDR3 reads CAITGQGSSPLHF. CDR3 nucleotide sequence: TGTGCCATCACGGGACAGGGAAGTTCACCCCTCCACTTT.